The 30 T cell receptor beta chains presented below share a single source sample, sequenced in a study of shared clonotypes between healthy human individuals. Using immunoSEQ multiplex PCR, the repertoire was profiled, and TCRdb retains in-frame clones only, with some absent. Of hundreds of thousands of clones listed, around 95% are singletons. Selected positively for CCR7 and CD45RO-negative, naive CD8 cells excluded terminally differentiated effector memory CD45RA+ cells. Source material: naive CD8+ T cells sorted from blood. These receptor sequences come from a woman younger than 45 in good health.

The sample holds one count of this clone. This chain connects TRBV19 to TRBJ1-4; the D gene is possibly TRBD1 (5 bases). Trimming removed 6 bases at V and 6 bases at J, with 8 bases between. The CDR3 contains 12 residues. CDR1 and CDR2 from the germline V gene are LNHDA and SQIVND (reference sequence). The CDR3 nucleotides read TGTGCCAGTAGGGGACCCTATGAAAAACTGTTTTTT. The encoded protein is CASRGPYEKLFF.

This chain links TRBV28 with TRBJ1-4; D is unresolved. Germline V lookup: CDR1 MDHEN, CDR2 SYDVKM. This CDR3 has 14 residues. With 6 bases removed from V and 0 bases from J, the gap between germline ends came to 8 bases. The CDR3 is CASSPGTTNEKLFF. The DNA for the CDR3 is TGTGCCAGCAGCCCAGGTACAACTAATGAAAAACTGTTTTTT.

The V call is TRBV7-9, the J call TRBJ2-1, with D possibly being TRBD2 (5 bases). V was trimmed by 4 bases and J by 3 bases, leaving 10 bases between them. The germline V gene encodes CDR1 SEHNR and CDR2 FQNEAQ (reference sequence). This CDR3 contains 14 residues. The CDR3 nucleotides are TGTGCCAGCAGCTGGAGAGCGGACTACAATGAGCAGTTCTTC. Protein: CASSWRADYNEQFF.

Remarks on this clone: A clone one base away is much larger, so this may be a read error. The chain links TRBV13 to TRBJ2-7, with 11 bases fitting TRBD1. The germline gives CDR1 PRHDT, CDR2 FYEKMQ (reference sequence). V shed 5 bases and J 3 bases; nucleotides not matched to a gene: 3. The CDR3 covers 14 residues. The CDR3 reads CASSTGTGGYEQYF. In DNA form, the CDR3 reads TGTGCCAGCAGCACCGGGACAGGGGGCTACGAGCAGTACTTC.

J is TRBJ2-3 and V is TRBV7-3, with D unresolved. The CDR3 runs 11 residues. Trimming removed 4 bases from V and 2 bases from J, with 1 base in between. The germline V gene encodes CDR1 SGHTA and CDR2 FQGTGA. CDR3 coding DNA: TGTGCCAGCAGCTCCACAGATACGCAGTATTTT. The encoded protein is CASSSTDTQYF. Full variable domain (rest looked up from reference TRBV7-3 and TRBJ2-3): GAGVSQTPSNKVTEKGKYVELRCDPISGHTALYWYRQSLGQGPEFLIYFQGTGAADDSGLPNDRFFAVRPEGSVSTLKIQRTERGDSAVYLCASSSTDTQYFGPGTRLTVL.

CDR3 coding DNA: TGTGCCAGCTCAGACCCCGGGTTTGGGAATGGCTACACCTTC. Protein: CASSDPGFGNGYTF. J is TRBJ1-2 and V is TRBV28, with unresolved D. Germline CDR1 and CDR2: MDHEN and SYDVKM. Trimming took 8 bases from V and 6 from J, leaving 19 bases between them. The CDR3 has 14 residues.

The chain recombines TRBV4-2 with TRBJ2-7; the D gene is possibly TRBD2 (6 bases). The V gene lost 1 base and the J gene lost 3 bases, with 7 bases spanning the gap. CDR3 size: 13 residues. Germline loops: CDR1 LGHNA, CDR2 YNFKEQ. Here the CDR3 reads CASSQGLDYEQYF. In DNA form, the CDR3 reads TGTGCCAGCAGCCAAGGACTAGACTACGAGCAGTACTTC.

V gene TRBV19 combines with J gene TRBJ2-7; no clear D. Germline V CDR1 and CDR2: LNHDA, SQIVND (reference sequence). V lost 4 bases to trimming and J lost 7 bases, with 8 bases between them. This CDR3 has 11 residues. CDR3 protein: CASSTVSEQYF. CDR3 nucleotide sequence: TGTGCCAGTAGTACCGTGAGTGAGCAGTACTTC. The whole variable domain, filled in from reference TRBV19 and TRBJ2-7, reads DGGITQSPKYLFRKEGQNVTLSCEQNLNHDAMYWYRQDPGQGLRLIYYSQIVNDFQKGDIAEGYSVSREKKESFPLTVTSAQKNPTAFYLCASSTVSEQYFGPGTRLTVT.

A single count supports this clone. V gene TRBV14 combines with J gene TRBJ2-5; D gene unclear. V was trimmed by 1 base and J by 5 bases, leaving 14 bases between them. The CDR3 extends over 15 amino acids. Per germline, CDR1 SGHDN and CDR2 FVKESK. The CDR3, as DNA: TGTGCCAGCAGCCAAGGGATCGTGCTCTGGGAGACCCAGTACTTC. Translation: CASSQGIVLWETQYF. Full variable domain (remainder filled in from reference TRBV14 and TRBJ2-5): EAGVTQFPSHSVIEKGQTVTLRCDPISGHDNLYWYRRVMGKEIKFLLHFVKESKQDESGMPNNRFLAERTGGTYSTLKVQPAELEDSGVYFCASSQGIVLWETQYFGPGTRLLVL.

The chain couples TRBV29-1 to TRBJ2-1; 8 bases are a match to TRBD2. CDR1 SQVTM and CDR2 ANQGSEA come from the germline V gene. The CDR3 is 14 amino acids. V lost 7 bases, J lost 2 bases, and 7 bases stayed unmatched. CDR3 amino acids: CSAVLGLAYNEQFF. CDR3 sequence (DNA): TGCAGCGCTGTTCTGGGACTAGCCTACAATGAGCAGTTCTTC.

The V gene is TRBV29-1, the J gene TRBJ1-4; 11 nucleotides align to TRBD1. This CDR3 spans 14 amino acids. Looked up from germline, CDR1 is SQVTM and CDR2 is ANQGSEA. V dropped 4 bases and J dropped 8; count of bases not matched to a gene: 6. The CDR3 region is CSVVGGDRGEKLFF. The DNA for the CDR3 is TGCAGCGTTGTAGGTGGGGACAGGGGGGAAAAACTGTTTTTT. Complete variable domain (other parts from reference TRBV29-1 and TRBJ1-4): SAVISQKPSRDICQRGTSLTIQCQVDSQVTMMFWYRQQPGQSLTLIATANQGSEATYESGFVIDKFPISRPNLTFSTLTVSNMSPEDSSIYLCSVVGGDRGEKLFFGSGTQLSVL.

This chain uses TRBV4-1 with TRBJ1-2; D possibly corresponds to TRBD1 (5 bases). The CDR3 spans 13 residues. From germline, CDR1 is MGHRA and CDR2 YSYEKL. Between the trimmed V and J ends, which lost 6 bases and 4 bases, there was a span of 12 bases. The CDR3 sequence is CASSHDSTYGYTF. Here the CDR3 DNA reads TGCGCCAGCAGTCACGACAGTACCTATGGCTACACCTTC.

The chain uses TRBV7-9 and TRBJ2-7; D may be TRBD1 (6 bases). The CDR3 totals 15 residues. V shed 5 bases and J shed 0 bases, with 14 bases lying between them. Germline V lookup: CDR1 SEHNR, CDR2 FQNEAQ (reference sequence). CDR3: CASSRPTGSSYEQYF. DNA for the CDR3: TGTGCCAGCAGCCGACCGACAGGTAGCTCCTACGAGCAGTACTTC.

A remark on this clone: Other DNA sequences within the sample encode an identical CDR3. V usage is TRBV11-3 and J usage is TRBJ2-7; TRBD2 agrees at 7 bases. Trimming took 1 base from V and 4 from J; bases not matched to a gene: 1. The CDR3 length is 13 residues. Per germline, CDR1 SGHNT and CDR2 YENEEA. CDR3 nucleotide sequence: TGTGCCAGCAGCTTAGCTAGCGGTTACGAGCAGTACTTC. Residues: CASSLASGYEQYF.

This chain uses TRBV19 with TRBJ2-7; the match to TRBD2 covers 8 bases. CDR1 LNHDA and CDR2 SQIVND come from the germline V gene (reference sequence). V lost 2 bases to trimming and J lost 3 bases; unmatched junction nucleotides: 9. CDR3 length: 16 residues. The CDR3 DNA reads as TGTGCCAGTAGTATATTAGGAGCGGGAGACCTCTACGAGCAGTACTTC. Translating it yields CASSILGAGDLYEQYF.

This chain uses TRBV4-1 with TRBJ2-3; possible D gene TRBD2, 5 bases. Germline lookup yields CDR1 MGHRA and CDR2 YSYEKL. CDR3 size: 13 residues. V was trimmed by 1 base and J by 6 bases, leaving 8 bases between them. CDR3 in amino acids: CASSQVSADTQYF. For the CDR3, the DNA is TGCGCCAGCAGCCAAGTTAGCGCCGATACGCAGTATTTT.

CDR3: CASSLSGRATQYF. CDR3 bases: TGTGCCAGCAGCTTATCGGGGCGGGCTACGCAGTATTTT. This rearrangement joins TRBV11-2 to TRBJ2-3; D could derive from TRBD1 or TRBD2 (5 bases each). Trimming left V 2 bases short and J 8 bases short, with 11 bases between. This CDR3 has 13 amino acids. Germline V gene lookup returns CDR1 SGHAT and CDR2 FQNNGV.

The chain uses TRBV7-6 and TRBJ2-1; D may match TRBD1 or TRBD2 (7 bases each). V lost 0 bases to trimming and J lost 2 bases, with 14 bases between them. CDR1 is SGHVS, CDR2 FNYEAQ, per germline. CDR3 length: 17 residues. The CDR3 region is CASSLAQGEGPYNEQFF. The CDR3 DNA sequence: TGTGCCAGCAGCTTAGCGCAGGGGGAGGGCCCCTACAATGAGCAGTTCTTC.

The chain employs TRBV19 and TRBJ2-1, with 13 nucleotides matching TRBD2. The germline CDR1 and CDR2 sequences are LNHDA and SQIVND (reference sequence). This CDR3 is built from 16 residues. The V gene end was trimmed by 5 bases and the J gene end by 8 bases; junction bases not matched to a gene: 9. The CDR3 nucleotides are TGTGCCAGTAGTCTCCGGACTAGCGGGAGTTACTATGAGCAGTTCTTC. Translating gives CASSLRTSGSYYEQFF.

V and J are TRBV19 and TRBJ1-5; D gene uncertain. The germline V gene has CDR1 LNHDA and CDR2 SQIVND (reference sequence). There are 14 residues in the CDR3. The V end lost 7 bases, the J end lost 3 bases, and 13 bases lay between the germline ends. CDR3 amino acids: CASTPRWDNQPQHF. CDR3 DNA sequence: TGTGCCAGTACCCCCCGGTGGGACAATCAGCCCCAGCATTTT.

V usage is TRBV27 and J usage is TRBJ1-2; 9 nucleotides agree with TRBD1. Germline V gene sequence: CDR1 MNHEY, CDR2 SMNVEV (reference sequence). The J segment lost 4 bases and the V segment lost 9 bases, leaving 6 bases of the junction unmatched. The CDR3 is 13 residues long. CDR3 sequence (DNA): TGTGCCAGTTGGACAGGGGCGTTCTATGGCTACACCTTC. It specifies CASWTGAFYGYTF.

The gene calls are TRBV7-2 and TRBJ2-7, with 16 nucleotides matching TRBD2. After removal of 5 bases from V and 3 bases from J, the junction contained 10 bases not matched to a gene. The germline CDR1 and CDR2 sequences are SGHTA and FQGNSA. This CDR3 is built from 18 residues. CDR3 sequence reads: CASSPGLAGGPVFYEQYF. CDR3 coding DNA: TGTGCCAGCAGCCCGGGACTAGCGGGAGGGCCGGTGTTCTACGAGCAGTACTTC.

The rearrangement joins TRBV13 to TRBJ2-1; 7 positions match TRBD2. The CDR3 loop spans 17 amino acids. With V trimmed by 5 bases and J by 10 bases, 20 bases remained unmatched. Germline CDR1 PRHDT, CDR2 FYEKMQ (reference sequence). The DNA for the CDR3 is TGTGCCAGCAGCAGTAGACTAGCAAGACATACCTTCGAGGAGCAGTTCTTC. Protein: CASSSRLARHTFEEQFF.

V is TRBV5-8 and J is TRBJ1-2, with 10 bases lining up with TRBD1. V was pared by 4 bases and J by 8 bases, with 23 bases of the junction left unmatched. The CDR3 has 19 residues. Looked up from germline, CDR1 is SGHTS and CDR2 is YDEGEE. The chain's CDR3 is CASSLPERDRGPSALGYTF. CDR3 in DNA: TGTGCCAGCAGCCTCCCGGAACGGGACAGGGGCCCTTCGGCACTGGGCTACACCTTC.

This sequence joins TRBV27 and TRBJ2-1; no firm D call. This CDR3 has 13 residues. Germline-derived CDR1 and CDR2 are MNHEY and SMNVEV (reference sequence). The ends were cut back, 5 bases at V and 8 bases at J, with 13 bases in the middle. Here the CDR3 DNA reads TGTGCCAGCAGTCCCCTCGGTGGGGATGAGCAGTTCTTC. This codes for CASSPLGGDEQFF.

This chain links TRBV28 with TRBJ1-4, with D uncertain. Germline-derived CDR1 and CDR2 are MDHEN and SYDVKM. This CDR3 has 12 residues. Trimming pared 6 bases from V and 8 bases from J, leaving 10 bases between. In nucleotides, the CDR3 is TGTGCCAGCAGCTACTCGGGCGAAAAACTGTTTTTT. It specifies CASSYSGEKLFF. The full variable domain, with the rest looked up from reference TRBV28 and TRBJ1-4, is DVKVTQSSRYLVKRTGEKVFLECVQDMDHENMFWYRQDPGLGLRLIYFSYDVKMKEKGDIPEGYSVSREKKERFSLILESASTNQTSMYLCASSYSGEKLFFGSGTQLSVL.

CDR3: CASSPGEGLSNQPQHF. The CDR3 region has the DNA TGTGCCAGCAGTCCGGGAGAGGGTTTAAGCAATCAGCCCCAGCATTTT. This sequence joins TRBV28 and TRBJ1-5; no clear D. Per the germline V gene, CDR1 is MDHEN and CDR2 is SYDVKM. CDR3 length: 16 amino acids. The V end lost 5 bases, the J end lost 1 base, and 15 bases lay between the germline ends.

This chain uses TRBV10-1 with TRBJ2-4; D is perhaps TRBD2 (5 bases). Germline CDR1 and CDR2: WNHNN and SYGVQD (reference sequence). The CDR3 runs to 14 residues. V was clipped by 2 bases and J by 1 base, with 6 bases between them. CDR3 nucleotide sequence: TGCGCCAGCAGTGAGAGGACTGCCAAAAACATTCAGTACTTC. This translates into CASSERTAKNIQYF.

The J gene is TRBJ2-7, the V gene TRBV27; no reliable D call. The V gene lost 2 bases and the J gene lost 0 bases, with 8 bases spanning the gap. The CDR3 sequence is 14 residues long. The germline gives CDR1 MNHEY, CDR2 SMNVEV (reference sequence). The CDR3 loop is CASSLMSSSYEQYF. For the CDR3, the DNA is TGTGCCAGCAGTTTAATGTCGAGCTCCTACGAGCAGTACTTC.

The gene calls are TRBV5-1 and TRBJ2-2; 7 bases are shared with TRBD2. The germline gives CDR1 SGHRS, CDR2 YFSETQ. Losses at the gene ends were 0 bases for V and 4 bases for J; bases not matched to a gene: 15. This CDR3 comprises 19 residues. CDR3 in amino acids: CASSLGGGELLPFTGELFF. CDR3 sequence (DNA): TGCGCCAGCAGCTTGGGCGGGGGTGAACTCCTTCCATTCACCGGGGAGCTGTTTTTT.